The T cell receptor beta chain described here comes from a study of blood T cells in healthy people across ages. Study-wide points: Compared with aged donors, long-lived donors showed fewer expanded clones, suggesting selection.

Of note for this clonotype: The antigen remains unidentified.

The use of a sample-barcoded 5' primer and a J-beta primer mix characterized a second PCR of roughly 6 to 11 cycles. MiXCR, applied by TCRdb to the 5' RACE reads, yields one record per CDR3 protein. Among 1.5 million to 1.8 million distinct CDR3 sequences listed, approximately 39% were seen once. Sequencing input: blood. This receptor was taken from a woman younger than 30 in good health.

CDR3 in DNA: TGTGCCAGCAGCTTAGTTGTAGGAAACAATCAGCCCCAGCATTTT. Translating it yields CASSLVVGNNQPQHF. The chain joins TRBV7-2 to TRBJ1-5; D remains ambiguous. This CDR3 contains 15 residues. Germline CDR1 and CDR2: SGHTA and FQGNSA. Trimming took off 1 base at V and 3 bases at J, with 10 bases between the two ends.